Below, one T cell receptor beta chain is given with its context. Its cognate antigen is unknown. This specimen comes from a study of vaccination effects on CD4 cells after COVID-19. In germline, CDR1 is LGHDT, CDR2 YNNKEL (reference sequence). The CDR3 contains 12 residues. V lost 0 bases, J lost 5 bases, and 4 bases lay in between. Subsequent to roughly 9 days of culture, CD4+ T cells were isolated. Repertoires were generated with immunoSEQ multiplex PCR, while TCRdb's copy carries only in-frame clones and drops some. This table holds about 50,000 clones, over 60% found once. The origin of this receptor is a human donor who received a COVID-19 vaccine. The rearrangement joins TRBV3-1 (or the pseudogene TRBV3-2) to TRBJ1-2; no clear D gene. Here the sequenced sample was CD4+ T cells from PBMCs cultured without peptide, taken before COVID-19 vaccination. DNA of the CDR3: TGTGCCAGCAGCCAAGAGTTATATGGCTACACCTTC. Encoded protein: CASSQELYGYTF.